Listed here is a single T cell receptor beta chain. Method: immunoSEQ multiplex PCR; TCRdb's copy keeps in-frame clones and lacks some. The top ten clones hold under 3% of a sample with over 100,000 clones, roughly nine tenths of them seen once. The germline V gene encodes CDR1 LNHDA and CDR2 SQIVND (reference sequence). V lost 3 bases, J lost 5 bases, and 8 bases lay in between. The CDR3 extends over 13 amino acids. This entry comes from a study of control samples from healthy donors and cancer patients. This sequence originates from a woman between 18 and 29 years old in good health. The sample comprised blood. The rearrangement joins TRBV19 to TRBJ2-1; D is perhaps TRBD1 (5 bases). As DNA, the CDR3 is TGTGCCAGTAGTATCTCCAGGGACAATGAGCAGTTCTTC. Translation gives CASSISRDNEQFF.